A single sample gave rise to the 3 T cell receptor beta chains below, sequenced in a study of blood T cell repertoires in COVID-19. The data were produced by immunoSEQ multiplex PCR, yet TCRdb's version contains in-frame clones alone and is incomplete. Seen here are roughly 250,000 clones, 81% observed once, and the top ten hold roughly 2.9%. The sample taken for sequencing was peripheral blood. The receptors come from a woman aged 60-70 years with active or convalescent COVID-19.

This chain links TRBV11-2 with TRBJ2-1; 16 nucleotides match TRBD2. The CDR3 length is 16 residues. The germline V gene has CDR1 SGHAT and CDR2 FQNNGV. V dropped 7 bases and J dropped 8; count of bases not matched to a gene: 8. The chain's CDR3 is CASTLRGTSGGDEQFF. The CDR3 DNA sequence: TGTGCCAGCACCCTGCGTGGGACTAGCGGGGGGGATGAGCAGTTCTTC.

This chain joins TRBV6-4 and TRBJ1-2, with D possibly being TRBD1 (6 bases). Trimming shortened V by 4 bases and J by 7 bases, and 16 bases separated the two germline ends. The length of the CDR3 is 14 residues. Germline V gene data show CDR1 as MRHNA and CDR2 as SNTAGT. This CDR3 reads CASSGSGTQGGYTF. The CDR3 DNA reads TGTGCCAGCAGTGGATCCGGGACACAAGGTGGCTACACCTTC.

The J gene is TRBJ1-1, the V gene TRBV7-3; no clear D. Germline CDR1 is SGHTA and CDR2 is FQGTGA. This CDR3 region has 18 residues. The V gene lost 2 bases and the J gene lost 14 bases, with 33 bases spanning the gap. CDR3 nucleotide sequence: TGTGCCAGCAGCTTATATCCCCTACGGGTCGTCCCGGTGGGTGTAGGCTTCTTT. It encodes CASSLYPLRVVPVGVGFF.